Listed below are T cell receptor beta chains from one sample, sequenced in a study of cytomegalovirus exposure and HLA in healthy donors. TCRdb keeps only in-frame clones here, not all; method: immunoSEQ multiplex PCR. The data show around 190,000 clones, about 80% seen once. Sequencing was carried out using PBMCs. These TCRs come from a woman aged 45-59 years in good health and CMV-seronegative. The CDR3 runs from the conserved cysteine through the conserved F or W. D genes are given only for firm matches. The size field is filled for only some rows; it gives once, few, many or a size class.

CDR3 protein,CDR3 DNA,D gene,CDR3 length,J gene,V gene,clone size
CASRAGWSYNEQFF,TGTGCCAGCAGAGCGGGATGGAGTTACAATGAGCAGTTCTTC,TRBD2,14,TRBJ2-1,TRBV27,once
CAISARLRNTEAFF,TGTGCCATCAGTGCCAGGCTACGAAACACTGAAGCTTTCTTT,NA,14,TRBJ1-1,TRBV10-3,NA
CASSPLDNYGYTF,TGTGCCAGCTCACCCCTAGACAACTATGGCTACACCTTC,NA,13,TRBJ1-2,TRBV18,NA
CASSLPSGGANYGYTF,TGTGCCAGCAGCCTACCCTCGGGCGGGGCGAACTATGGCTACACCTTC,NA,16,TRBJ1-2,TRBV5-6,NA
CASSLALGIGNQPQHF,TGTGCCAGCAGCTTAGCTCTCGGGATTGGCAATCAGCCCCAGCATTTT,NA,16,TRBJ1-5,TRBV7-9,NA
CASRQGRGEGEQYF,TGTGCCAGCAGACAGGGACGGGGAGAGGGGGAGCAGTACTTC,NA,14,TRBJ2-7,TRBV7-3,NA
CASSRNRVGTTEAFF,TGTGCCAGCAGCCGTAACAGGGTAGGGACCACTGAAGCTTTCTTT,NA,15,TRBJ1-1,TRBV7-2,few
CASSSSGSSDNEQFF,TGTGCCAGCAGTAGTAGCGGGAGTTCGGATAATGAGCAGTTCTTC,TRBD2,15,TRBJ2-1,TRBV7-3,NA
CASSVGQGGYTEAFF,TGTGCCAGCAGCGTCGGACAGGGAGGGTACACTGAAGCTTTCTTT,TRBD1,15,TRBJ1-1,TRBV9,NA
CASSLSGIETQYF,TGTGCCAGCAGTTTATCCGGGATTGAGACCCAGTACTTC,NA,13,TRBJ2-5,TRBV27,NA
CASSYSGLFSQETQYF,TGTGCCAGCAGTTACTCGGGACTATTTTCACAAGAGACCCAGTACTTC,TRBD2,16,TRBJ2-5,TRBV6-5,NA
CASSESRLASEQFF,TGTGCCAGCAGTGAATCGAGACTAGCGAGTGAGCAGTTCTTC,TRBD2,14,TRBJ2-1,TRBV6-4,NA
CASSLAGSGRGPGELFF,TGTGCCAGCAGCTTGGCTGGTAGCGGGAGGGGGCCCGGGGAGCTGTTTTTT,TRBD2,17,TRBJ2-2,TRBV5-5,NA
CASSTGAYNEQFF,TGTGCCAGCTCGACCGGGGCCTACAATGAGCAGTTCTTC,NA,13,TRBJ2-1,TRBV18,few
CASSLARESTDTQYF,TGTGCCAGCAGCTTAGCGAGGGAGAGCACAGATACGCAGTATTTT,NA,15,TRBJ2-3,TRBV7-6,NA
CASSPTPGEYQPQHF,TGTGCCAGCAGCCCAACCCCAGGGGAGTATCAGCCCCAGCATTTT,NA,15,TRBJ1-5,TRBV28,NA
CSVEVVTGGPYGYTF,TGCAGCGTTGAAGTTGTGACAGGGGGTCCCTATGGCTACACCTTC,TRBD1,15,TRBJ1-2,TRBV29-1,NA
CASSPEGGTEQYF,TGTGCCAGCAGCCCAGAGGGGGGGACCGAGCAGTACTTC,NA,13,TRBJ2-7,TRBV7-9,NA
CASSRTGSYGYTF,TGTGCCAGTAGTCGGACAGGGAGCTATGGCTACACCTTC,TRBD1,13,TRBJ1-2,TRBV19,NA
CASSKGRTGGFRGQNIQYF,TGTGCCAGCAGCAAAGGAAGGACAGGGGGCTTTAGGGGCCAAAACATTCAGTACTTC,NA,19,TRBJ2-4,TRBV21-1,NA
CASSTDKEGYEQYF,TGCGCCAGCAGCACGGACAAGGAGGGGTACGAGCAGTACTTC,NA,14,TRBJ2-7,TRBV4-3,once
CASSEDARTVF,TGTGCCAGCAGTGAAGACGCGCGAACTGTTTTT,NA,11,TRBJ2-3,TRBV2,NA
CASSLTGANTGELFF,TGCGCCAGCAGCCTTACAGGGGCCAACACCGGGGAGCTGTTTTTT,TRBD1,15,TRBJ2-2,TRBV5-1,NA
CASSKTVADEAFF,TGCGCCAGCAGCAAGACAGTCGCCGATGAAGCTTTCTTT,NA,13,TRBJ1-1,TRBV10-1,NA
CASSSPTGTKYEQYF,TGTGCCAGCAGCTCTCCGACAGGGACGAAGTACGAGCAGTACTTC,TRBD1,15,TRBJ2-7,TRBV11-2,NA
CASSTTGANYGYTF,TGCGCCAGCAGCACGACAGGGGCTAACTATGGCTACACCTTC,TRBD1,14,TRBJ1-2,TRBV5-1,NA
CAWRSGGYRRNEQFF,TGTGCCTGGAGGAGTGGCGGCTACCGTAGGAATGAGCAGTTCTTC,NA,15,TRBJ2-1,TRBV30,NA
CASSFSTSGSTDTQYF,TGCGCCAGCAGCTTTTCGACTAGCGGGAGCACAGATACGCAGTATTTT,TRBD2,16,TRBJ2-3,TRBV5-1,NA
CSDGKAGIGSDEQYF,TGCAGCGACGGTAAGGCAGGGATAGGTTCGGACGAGCAGTACTTC,NA,15,TRBJ2-7,TRBV29-1,NA
CASSLETAYNEQFF,TGCGCCAGCAGCTTGGAGACAGCGTACAATGAGCAGTTCTTC,NA,14,TRBJ2-1,TRBV5-1,NA
CATSRELRGYEQYF,TGTGCCACCAGCAGAGAGCTCAGGGGCTACGAGCAGTACTTC,NA,14,TRBJ2-7,TRBV15,few
CATSSQKGGLAFF,TGTGCCACCAGCAGCCAGAAGGGGGGGCTCGCTTTCTTT,NA,13,TRBJ1-1,TRBV15,once
CASSQRDRVDTEAFF,TGCGCCAGCAGCCAACGGGACAGGGTGGACACTGAAGCTTTCTTT,TRBD1,15,TRBJ1-1,TRBV4-1,NA
CASSSIQGSATGELFF,TGTGCCAGCAGCTCCATACAGGGAAGCGCCACCGGGGAGCTGTTTTTT,NA,16,TRBJ2-2,TRBV7-3,once
CASSPWKGTGVHEQYF,TGTGCCAGCAGCCCTTGGAAAGGGACAGGGGTGCACGAGCAGTACTTC,TRBD1,16,TRBJ2-7,TRBV27,NA
CAIRYRDQGTEAFF,TGTGCCATCAGGTACAGGGATCAAGGCACTGAAGCTTTCTTT,NA,14,TRBJ1-1,TRBV10-3,NA
CASSRMGGSYEQYF,TGTGCCAGCAGCCGAATGGGCGGGAGCTACGAGCAGTACTTC,TRBD2,14,TRBJ2-7,TRBV7-8,NA
CASSLLPGLAGGQETQYF,TGTGCCAGCTCACTCCTACCTGGACTAGCGGGGGGGCAAGAGACCCAGTACTTC,TRBD2,18,TRBJ2-5,TRBV18,NA
CASSFQTGGPNTQYF,TGTGCCAGCAGTTTCCAGACAGGGGGTCCGAATACGCAGTATTTT,TRBD1,15,TRBJ2-3,TRBV28,NA
CASSWSEETQYF,TGTGCCAGCAGTTGGAGTGAGGAGACCCAGTACTTC,NA,12,TRBJ2-5,TRBV28,NA
CSVGMGAGFNTGELFF,TGCAGCGTTGGTATGGGTGCAGGCTTTAACACCGGGGAGCTGTTTTTT,NA,16,TRBJ2-2,TRBV29-1,NA
CASSQDPLAGYEQYF,TGCGCCAGCAGCCAAGACCCACTAGCGGGATACGAGCAGTACTTC,TRBD2,15,TRBJ2-7,TRBV4-1,NA
CASSQIQGDQPQHF,TGTGCCAGCAGCCAGATACAGGGGGATCAGCCCCAGCATTTT,TRBD1,14,TRBJ1-5,TRBV7-9,NA
CASSLGTGGPSAHEQYF,TGTGCCAGCAGCTTAGGCACAGGGGGACCCTCGGCCCACGAGCAGTACTTC,TRBD1,17,TRBJ2-7,TRBV13,NA
CASSEVAGGYNEQFF,TGTGCCAGCAGTGAAGTGGCGGGGGGCTACAATGAGCAGTTCTTC,TRBD2,15,TRBJ2-1,TRBV6-1,NA
CASSFLPWRAHRTETQYF,TGTGCCAGCAGTTTTCTCCCATGGAGAGCTCACCGCACGGAGACCCAGTACTTC,NA,18,TRBJ2-5,TRBV28,NA
CASSGAGGRGYTF,TGTGCCAGCAGTGGGGCAGGGGGCAGGGGCTACACCTTC,TRBD1,13,TRBJ1-2,TRBV2,NA
CASSLVRDSLNEKLFF,TGTGCCAGCAGCTTGGTCCGGGACAGCCTTAATGAAAAACTGTTTTTT,TRBD1,16,TRBJ1-4,TRBV5-8,NA
CAWRRWDRIEKLFF,TGTGCCTGGAGGAGATGGGACAGGATTGAAAAACTGTTTTTT,TRBD1,14,TRBJ1-4,TRBV30,NA
CASIDWDSAEAFF,TGTGCCAGTATAGACTGGGACAGCGCAGAAGCTTTCTTT,TRBD1,13,TRBJ1-1,TRBV19,few